Following are 31 T cell receptor beta chains from one sample sequenced in a study of human thymus T cells. Measured with immunoSEQ multiplex PCR; TCRdb has only the in-frame clones, and not every one. The sample contains tens of thousands of clones, roughly 94% of which appear only once. The sample consisted of blood. The receptor set was obtained from a boy in the first two years of life with a congenital heart defect but otherwise immunologically healthy.

This sequence joins TRBV13 and TRBJ2-5; 15 bases align to TRBD2. With V trimmed by 3 bases and J by 6 bases, 8 bases remained unmatched. Per germline, CDR1 PRHDT and CDR2 FYEKMQ (reference sequence). The CDR3 has 17 residues. The CDR3: CASSLEGLAGGRKTQYF. The CDR3 nucleotides read TGTGCCAGCAGCTTGGAGGGACTAGCGGGAGGTCGAAAGACCCAGTACTTC. The full variable domain, completed using reference TRBV13 and TRBJ2-5, is AAGVIQSPRHLIKEKRETATLKCYPIPRHDTVYWYQQGPGQDPQFLISFYEKMQSDKGSIPDRFSAQQFSDYHSELNMSSLELGDSALYFCASSLEGLAGGRKTQYFGPGTRLLVL.

The chain joins TRBV10-3 to TRBJ1-5, with D uncertain. Germline assignment: CDR1 ENHRY and CDR2 SYGVKD. V was trimmed by 0 bases and J by 5 bases, leaving 5 bases between them. This CDR3 contains 13 residues. CDR3 sequence (DNA): TGTGCCATCAGTGAGTCAAGCGATCAGCCCCAGCATTTT. Translating gives CAISESSDQPQHF.

The chain couples TRBV7-9 to TRBJ2-1; tentatively, D is TRBD1 or TRBD2 (6 bases each). Germline assignment: CDR1 SEHNR and CDR2 FQNEAQ (reference sequence). V was trimmed by 1 base and J by 1 base, leaving 8 bases between them. The CDR3 has 15 residues. The CDR3 DNA is TGTGCCAGCAGCTTAGTAGGGGGGTCCTACAATGAGCAGTTCTTC. The encoded protein is CASSLVGGSYNEQFF.

The CDR3 protein is CASSFGGYYNEQFF. CDR3 coding DNA: TGTGCCAGCAGCTTCGGCGGATACTACAATGAGCAGTTCTTC. The chain is built from TRBV7-9 and TRBJ2-1; D gene uncertain. V lost 3 bases and J lost 3, with 9 bases in between. This CDR3 has 14 amino acids. Germline V gene sequence: CDR1 SEHNR, CDR2 FQNEAQ (reference sequence). Complete variable domain (other parts from reference TRBV7-9 and TRBJ2-1): DTGVSQNPRHKITKRGQNVTFRCDPISEHNRLYWYRQTLGQGPEFLTYFQNEAQLEKSRLLSDRFSAERPKGSFSTLEIQRTEQGDSAMYLCASSFGGYYNEQFFGPGTRLTVL.

This clone was observed a few times. The chain links TRBV4-2 to TRBJ1-2; TRBD1 matches at 7 bases. The CDR3 has 14 amino acids. Germline assignment: CDR1 LGHNA and CDR2 YNFKEQ. Germline trimming cut 4 bases from V and 2 bases from J; bases unmatched to any gene: 4. For the CDR3, the DNA is TGTGCCAGCAGCCTCGACAGGGTAAACTATGGCTACACCTTC. Encoded protein: CASSLDRVNYGYTF.

This chain connects TRBV7-6 to TRBJ2-7, with a weak D call TRBD1 (6 bases). The CDR3 loop spans 15 amino acids. Germline CDR1 and CDR2: SGHVS and FNYEAQ. Trimming pared 1 base from V and 0 bases from J, leaving 10 bases between. Here the CDR3 DNA reads TGTGCCAGCAGCTTAGTGGGGGCCAGCTCCTACGAGCAGTACTTC. As protein: CASSLVGASSYEQYF.

This rearrangement joins TRBV4-3 to TRBJ1-3, with D hard to call. The CDR3 has 15 amino acids. The germline CDR1 and CDR2 sequences are LGHNA and YSLEER. Trimming took 0 bases from V and 4 from J, leaving 10 bases between them. CDR3 loop: CASSQEGSEGNTIYF. The CDR3, as DNA: TGCGCCAGCAGCCAAGAAGGATCGGAGGGAAACACCATATATTTT.

The CDR3 sequence: CASSGQGSQSGGYTF. CDR3 DNA sequence: TGTGCCAGCAGTGGACAGGGGTCCCAGTCGGGGGGCTACACCTTC. The rearrangement joins TRBV6-6 to TRBJ1-2; TRBD1 agrees at 9 bases. The germline V gene encodes CDR1 MNHNY and CDR2 SVGAGI (reference sequence). V shed 5 bases and J 8 bases; nucleotides not matched to a gene: 12. The CDR3 has 15 amino acids.

A remark on this clone: Its ends do not fully match the called genes, so a read error is possible. The chain is built from TRBV6-6 and TRBJ2-5; D might be TRBD1 or TRBD2, each matching 5 bases. The CDR3 has 12 residues. CDR1 is MNHNY, CDR2 SVGAGI, per germline (reference sequence). The CDR3 DNA follows: TGTGCCAGCAGTTACGGCCGGGACCCCCTGAACTTC. Its protein product is CASSYGRDPLNF.

This chain links TRBV18 with TRBJ2-5, with a tentative D call TRBD2 (5 bases). Deletions cut 1 base from V and 5 bases from J, with 5 bases between. The length of the CDR3 is 12 residues. Germline V CDR1 and CDR2: KGHSH, LQKENI. DNA of the CDR3: TGTGCCAGCTCACCACGGGAGGAGACCCAGTACTTC. Its protein is CASSPREETQYF.

J is TRBJ1-2 and V is TRBV20-1; D remains ambiguous. Trimming took off 8 bases at V and 9 bases at J, with 16 bases between the two ends. The germline gives CDR1 DFQATT, CDR2 SNEGSKA (reference sequence). CDR3 length: 11 residues. The CDR3 sequence is CSRVREIRYTF. CDR3 sequence (DNA): TGCAGTAGGGTGCGGGAGATTCGCTACACCTTC.

The CDR3 reads CAISDRLAGAGLQEGQYF. As DNA, the CDR3 is TGTGCCATCAGTGACAGGCTAGCGGGAGCCGGATTACAAGAGGGCCAGTACTTC. The rearrangement joins TRBV10-3 to TRBJ2-5; 10 positions match TRBD2. V shed 3 bases, J shed 10 bases, and the junction held 20 bases outside the gene matches. CDR3 length: 18 amino acids. Looked up from germline, CDR1 is ENHRY and CDR2 is SYGVKD.

This clone showed up just a few times. The chain joins TRBV7-2 to TRBJ2-3; no firm D call. The germline gives CDR1 SGHTA, CDR2 FQGNSA. The CDR3 covers 12 residues. Trimming pared 5 bases from V and 2 bases from J, leaving 5 bases between. The CDR3 sequence is CASSVNTDTQYF. DNA of the CDR3: TGTGCCAGCAGCGTCAACACAGATACGCAGTATTTT.

This sequence joins TRBV6-6 and TRBJ2-6; D not resolved. V was cut by 1 base and J by 0 bases, with 1 base left in between. The CDR3 length is 14 residues. Looked up from germline, CDR1 is MNHNY and CDR2 is SVGAGI (reference sequence). CDR3 sequence reads: CASSYFSGANVLTF. The DNA of the CDR3 is TGTGCCAGCAGTTACTTCTCTGGGGCCAACGTCCTGACTTTC.

The rearrangement joins TRBV7-2 to TRBJ2-5; 7 nucleotides match TRBD2. CDR3 length: 16 residues. Germline V CDR1 and CDR2: SGHTA, FQGNSA. J gave up 2 bases and V 6 bases, and 12 bases lay outside the gene matches. CDR3 amino acids: CASSLSGAGIQETQYF. Written as DNA, the CDR3 is TGTGCCAGCAGTTTGAGCGGGGCCGGTATACAAGAGACCCAGTACTTC.

The CDR3 here is CASSLATATYGYTF. DNA for the CDR3: TGTGCCAGCAGCTTGGCGACAGCGACCTATGGCTACACCTTC. This sequence joins TRBV5-5 and TRBJ1-2; D is perhaps TRBD1 (5 bases). The ends were cut back, 0 bases at V and 4 bases at J, with 10 bases in the middle. The CDR3 loop spans 14 amino acids. Germline V gene lookup returns CDR1 SGHKS and CDR2 YYEKEE (reference sequence). The full variable domain, rest sourced from reference TRBV5-5 and TRBJ1-2, is DAGVTQSPTHLIKTRGQQVTLRCSPISGHKSVSWYQQVLGQGPQFIFQYYEKEERGRGNFPDRFSARQFPNYSSELNVNALLLGDSALYLCASSLATATYGYTFGSGTRLTVV.

V and J are TRBV9 and TRBJ2-1; D is unclear. V gave up 3 bases and J gave up 10 bases, with 5 bases separating them. Germline V CDR1 and CDR2: SGDLS, YYNGEE. CDR3 length equals 10 residues. The CDR3 here is CASSGTEQFF. The CDR3 region has the DNA TGTGCCAGCAGCGGTACCGAGCAGTTCTTC.

This chain uses TRBV9 with TRBJ2-7; D tentatively reads TRBD1 or TRBD2 (5 bases each). The CDR3 covers 16 residues. V dropped 0 bases and J dropped 2 bases, with 15 bases sitting between them. Germline V lookup: CDR1 SGDLS, CDR2 YYNGEE. The CDR3 is CASSVAGDPRPYEQYF. CDR3 DNA: TGTGCCAGCAGCGTAGCTGGGGACCCTAGGCCCTACGAGCAGTACTTC.

CDR3 nucleotides: TGTGCCAGCAGCCCTATACGTGGAAACACCATATATTTT. This translates into CASSPIRGNTIYF. The V call is TRBV16, the J call TRBJ1-3; D unresolved. Germline V lookup: CDR1 KGHSY, CDR2 FQNENV. This CDR3 has 13 amino acids. Trimming shortened V by 4 bases and J by 3 bases, and 7 bases separated the two germline ends.

The J gene is TRBJ1-2, the V gene TRBV9, with TRBD1 identical over 10 bases. The CDR3 has 14 amino acids. J lost 6 bases, V lost 2 bases, and 4 bases had no gene match. CDR1 and CDR2 (germline): SGDLS, YYNGEE. CDR3 protein: CASSVTGTGDGYTF. CDR3 sequence (DNA): TGTGCCAGCAGCGTTACCGGGACAGGGGATGGCTACACCTTC. The complete variable domain, with remaining parts taken from reference TRBV9 and TRBJ1-2, reads DSGVTQTPKHLITATGQRVTLRCSPRSGDLSVYWYQQSLDQGLQFLIQYYNGEERAKGNILERFSAQQFPDLHSELNLSSLELGDSALYFCASSVTGTGDGYTFGSGTRLTVV.

V and J are TRBV4-3 and TRBJ2-5; TRBD2 agrees at 8 bases. CDR1 LGHNA and CDR2 YSLEER come from the germline V gene. The ends lost 0 bases at V and 3 bases at J; junction bases unmatched: 6. This CDR3 has 16 residues. The CDR3 DNA sequence: TGCGCCAGCAGCCAAGATTTAAGGACTAGCAAAGAGACCCAGTACTTC. This codes for CASSQDLRTSKETQYF.

The chain uses TRBV30 and TRBJ2-7; perhaps TRBD2 as D (5 bases). V was cut by 5 bases and J by 0 bases, with 11 bases left in between. This CDR3 is 13 amino acids long. Germline loops: CDR1 GTSNPN, CDR2 SVGIG (reference sequence). As DNA, the CDR3 is TGTGCCTGGCGGAGGCCCGGCTCCTACGAGCAGTACTTC. Protein sequence: CAWRRPGSYEQYF.

The CDR3 DNA follows: TGTGCCAGCAGCTTTGGTGTAAAAAGCTACACCTTC. Translating it yields CASSFGVKSYTF. The chain employs TRBV13 and TRBJ1-2; D gene unclear. Deletions cut 3 bases from V and 9 bases from J, with 11 bases between. This CDR3 has 12 residues. Germline values: CDR1 PRHDT, CDR2 FYEKMQ (reference sequence). Full variable domain (remainder filled in from reference TRBV13 and TRBJ1-2): AAGVIQSPRHLIKEKRETATLKCYPIPRHDTVYWYQQGPGQDPQFLISFYEKMQSDKGSIPDRFSAQQFSDYHSELNMSSLELGDSALYFCASSFGVKSYTFGSGTRLTVV.

V is TRBV7-8 and J is TRBJ2-7; 7 bases are shared with TRBD1. Germline assignment: CDR1 SGHVS and CDR2 FQNEAQ. Trimming cost V 5 bases and J 3 bases; bases outside gene matches: 4. This CDR3 contains 13 residues. This CDR3 is CASSHDRDYEQYF. The CDR3 DNA follows: TGTGCCAGCAGCCACGACAGGGACTACGAGCAGTACTTC.

This clone was observed at least ten times. This chain joins TRBV2 and TRBJ2-3; 8 bases line up with TRBD2. V lost 7 bases to trimming and J lost 3 bases; unmatched junction nucleotides: 12. Germline V gene lookup returns CDR1 SNHLY and CDR2 FYNNEI. This CDR3 spans 16 amino acids. The CDR3 spells CASTPIGGGRTDTQYF. CDR3 nucleotide sequence: TGTGCCAGCACCCCCATCGGGGGGGGCCGTACAGATACGCAGTATTTT.

CDR3 nucleotides: TGTGCCAGCAGTTACGGAGCGGGGGGAGCCTACGAGCAGTACTTC. As protein: CASSYGAGGAYEQYF. The gene calls are TRBV6-5 and TRBJ2-7; TRBD2 agrees at 9 bases. CDR1 and CDR2 from the germline V gene are MNHEY and SVGAGI. J was trimmed by 2 bases and V by 2 bases; bases with no gene match: 4. CDR3 length: 15 residues.

The chain joins TRBV7-6 to TRBJ2-1; a weak D match, TRBD2 (5 bases). Germline assignment: CDR1 SGHVS and CDR2 FNYEAQ. This CDR3 has 14 residues. The V end lost 5 bases, the J end lost 10 bases, and 18 bases lay between the germline ends. In nucleotides, the CDR3 is TGTGCCAGCAGCAATACTCCCGGGGAGATCGAGCAGTTCTTC. Its protein product is CASSNTPGEIEQFF.

The rearrangement links TRBV7-9 to TRBJ2-7; 9 bases agree with TRBD2. Trimming at V came to 1 base and at J to 2 bases, leaving 9 bases not matched to a gene. The CDR3 totals 17 residues. From germline, CDR1 is SEHNR and CDR2 FQNEAQ (reference sequence). The CDR3 reads CASSLEGGRASTYEQYF. Here the CDR3 DNA reads TGTGCCAGCAGCTTAGAGGGCGGGAGGGCCTCAACCTACGAGCAGTACTTC.

This rearrangement joins TRBV5-6 to TRBJ2-3; 8 nucleotides match TRBD1. The V and J ends lost 4 bases and 0 bases, in that order; junction bases with no gene match: 1. This CDR3 spans 14 amino acids. Germline CDR1 reads SGHDT; CDR2 reads YYEEEE. The CDR3 DNA follows: TGTGCCAGCAGCCGACAGGGGAGCACAGATACGCAGTATTTT. It encodes CASSRQGSTDTQYF.

This clone was observed once. The chain recombines TRBV5-6 with TRBJ1-6, with 10 bases that match TRBD1. The germline gives CDR1 SGHDT, CDR2 YYEEEE. CDR3 length equals 15 residues. V lost 4 bases, J lost 9 bases, and 7 bases stayed unmatched. DNA for the CDR3: TGTGCCAGCAGCGACACCGGGACAGGGGTTTCACCCCTCCACTTT. This sequence encodes CASSDTGTGVSPLHF.

This chain connects TRBV12-5 to TRBJ2-1; weak D call: TRBD2 (8 bases). The CDR3 is 17 residues long. Between the trimmed V and J ends, which lost 1 base and 2 bases, there was a span of 15 bases. The germline gives CDR1 LGHNT, CDR2 FRNRAP. The CDR3 DNA reads TGTGCTAGTGGTTTGGGAAGGGGGCGGGAGGCCTACAATGAGCAGTTCTTC. It is translated as CASGLGRGREAYNEQFF.